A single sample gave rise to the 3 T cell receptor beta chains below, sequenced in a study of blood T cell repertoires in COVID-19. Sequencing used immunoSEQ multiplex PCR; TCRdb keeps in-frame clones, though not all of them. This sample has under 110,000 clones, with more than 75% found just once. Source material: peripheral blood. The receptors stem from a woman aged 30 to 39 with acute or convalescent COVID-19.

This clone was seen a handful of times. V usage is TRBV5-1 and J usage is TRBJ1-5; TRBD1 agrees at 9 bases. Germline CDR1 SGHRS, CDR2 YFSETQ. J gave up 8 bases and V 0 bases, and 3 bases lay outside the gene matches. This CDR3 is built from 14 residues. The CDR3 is CASSLGDRDEPQHF. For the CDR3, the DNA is TGCGCCAGCAGCTTGGGGGACAGGGATGAGCCCCAGCATTTT.

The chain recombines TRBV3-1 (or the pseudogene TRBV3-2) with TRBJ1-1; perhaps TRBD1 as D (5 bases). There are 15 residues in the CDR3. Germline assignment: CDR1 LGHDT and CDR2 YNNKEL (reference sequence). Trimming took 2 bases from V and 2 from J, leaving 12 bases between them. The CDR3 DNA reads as TGTGCCAGCAGCCAACCAAGCACAGGAAACACTGAAGCTTTCTTT. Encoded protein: CASSQPSTGNTEAFF.

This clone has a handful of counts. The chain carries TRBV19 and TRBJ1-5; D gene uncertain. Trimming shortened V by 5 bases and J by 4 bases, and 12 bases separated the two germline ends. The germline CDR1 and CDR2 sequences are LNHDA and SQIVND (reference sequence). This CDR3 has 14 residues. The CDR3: CASSPPPQNQPQHF. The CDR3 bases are TGTGCCAGTAGTCCCCCACCCCAGAATCAGCCCCAGCATTTT.